This TCR beta chain came from a study of cytomegalovirus exposure and HLA in healthy donors. General study results and limits: Researchers reported that a few CMV-associated chains were confirmed in vitro as CMV antigen-specific. It was found in a later analysis that first-cohort TCR clusters tended to co-occur in the 90 to 150 validation repertoires.

Donors were drawn from the approximately 110-subject validation cohort, separate from the approximately 670-subject first cohort. The CDR3 covers 17 residues. Looked up from germline, CDR1 is MNHEY and CDR2 is SMNVEV (reference sequence). V gave up 1 base and J gave up 2 bases; unmatched junction bases: 6. This clone was detected once. Its specificity is unknown. Clones were read by immunoSEQ multiplex PCR, and TCRdb kept only the in-frame ones, dropping some. In the table there are 200,000 to 250,000 clones, roughly 87% of which are singletons. The receptor's source is a man between 18 and 35 years old in good health and CMV-seropositive. The rearrangement joins TRBV27 to TRBJ2-1; 9 bases are shared with TRBD2. Sequencing input: PBMCs. DNA of the CDR3: TGTGCCAGCAGTTTATATCCGAGGACTAGCGCCTACAATGAGCAGTTCTTC. Translated: CASSLYPRTSAYNEQFF.